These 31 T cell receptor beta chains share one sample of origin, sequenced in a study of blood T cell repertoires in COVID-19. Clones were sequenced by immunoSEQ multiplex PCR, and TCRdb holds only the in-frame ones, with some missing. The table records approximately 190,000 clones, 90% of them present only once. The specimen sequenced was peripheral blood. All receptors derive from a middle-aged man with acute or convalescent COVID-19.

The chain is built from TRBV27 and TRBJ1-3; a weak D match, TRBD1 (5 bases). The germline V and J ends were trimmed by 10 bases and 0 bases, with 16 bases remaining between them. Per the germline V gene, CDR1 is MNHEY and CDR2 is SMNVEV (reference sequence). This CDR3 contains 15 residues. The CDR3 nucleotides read TGTGCCATCACTACCGCAGGGATCTCTGGAAACACCATATATTTT. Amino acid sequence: CAITTAGISGNTIYF.

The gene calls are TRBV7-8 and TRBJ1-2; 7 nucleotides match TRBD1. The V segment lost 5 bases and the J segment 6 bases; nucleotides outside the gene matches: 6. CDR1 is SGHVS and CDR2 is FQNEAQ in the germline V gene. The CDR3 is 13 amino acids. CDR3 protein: CASSQGQRHGYTF. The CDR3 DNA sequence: TGTGCCAGCAGCCAGGGACAGAGACATGGCTACACCTTC.

For the CDR3, the DNA is TGTGCCACCAGTGGGCGGGCCAACAATGAGCAGTTCTTC. It specifies CATSGRANNEQFF. The chain carries TRBV24-1 and TRBJ2-1; D is possibly TRBD2 (5 bases). CDR1 KGHDR and CDR2 SFDVKD come from the germline V gene. CDR3 length: 13 amino acids. With 5 bases removed from V and 5 bases from J, the gap between germline ends came to 9 bases.

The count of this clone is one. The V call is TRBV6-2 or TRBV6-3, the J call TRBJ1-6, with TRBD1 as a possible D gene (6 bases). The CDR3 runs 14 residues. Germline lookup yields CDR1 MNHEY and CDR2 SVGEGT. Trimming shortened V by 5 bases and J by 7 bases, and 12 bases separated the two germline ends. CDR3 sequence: CASSKGVSNSPLHF. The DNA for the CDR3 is TGTGCCAGCAGTAAGGGGGTTTCGAATTCACCCCTCCACTTT.

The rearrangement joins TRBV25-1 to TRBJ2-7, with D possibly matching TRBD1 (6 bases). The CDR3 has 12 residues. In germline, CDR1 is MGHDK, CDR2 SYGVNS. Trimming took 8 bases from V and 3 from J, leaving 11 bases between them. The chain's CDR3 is CASQQGFYEQYF. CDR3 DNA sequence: TGTGCCAGCCAACAGGGTTTCTACGAGCAGTACTTC.

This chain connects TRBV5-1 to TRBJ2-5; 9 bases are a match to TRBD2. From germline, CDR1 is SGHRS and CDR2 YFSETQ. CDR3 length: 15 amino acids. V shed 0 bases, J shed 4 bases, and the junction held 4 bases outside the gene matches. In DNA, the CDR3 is TGCGCCAGCAGCTTGGGACTAGCGGTGAGAGAGACCCAGTACTTC. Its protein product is CASSLGLAVRETQYF. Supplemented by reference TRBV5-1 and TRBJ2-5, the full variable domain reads KAGVTQTPRYLIKTRGQQVTLSCSPISGHRSVSWYQQTPGQGLQFLFEYFSETQRNKGNFPGRFSGRQFSNSRSEMNVSTLELGDSALYLCASSLGLAVRETQYFGPGTRLLVL.

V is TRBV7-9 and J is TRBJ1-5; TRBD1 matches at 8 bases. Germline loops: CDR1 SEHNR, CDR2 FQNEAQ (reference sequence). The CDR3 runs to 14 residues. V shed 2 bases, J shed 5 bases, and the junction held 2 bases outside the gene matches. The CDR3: CASSLQGADQPQHF. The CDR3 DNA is TGTGCCAGCAGCTTACAGGGGGCCGATCAGCCCCAGCATTTT.

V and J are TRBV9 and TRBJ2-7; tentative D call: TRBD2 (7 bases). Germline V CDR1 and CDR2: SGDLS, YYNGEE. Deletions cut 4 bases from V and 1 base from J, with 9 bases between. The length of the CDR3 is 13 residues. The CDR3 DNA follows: TGTGCCAGCAGCCGGGGGGCGTCCTACGAGCAGTACTTC. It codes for CASSRGASYEQYF.

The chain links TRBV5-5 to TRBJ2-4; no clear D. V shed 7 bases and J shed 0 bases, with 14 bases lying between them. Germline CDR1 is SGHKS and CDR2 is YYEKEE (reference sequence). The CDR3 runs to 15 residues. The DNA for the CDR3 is TGTGCCAGCGATTTGGGTGAGGTAGCCAAAAACATTCAGTACTTC. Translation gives CASDLGEVAKNIQYF. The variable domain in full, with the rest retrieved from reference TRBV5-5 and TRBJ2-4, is DAGVTQSPTHLIKTRGQQVTLRCSPISGHKSVSWYQQVLGQGPQFIFQYYEKEERGRGNFPDRFSARQFPNYSSELNVNALLLGDSALYLCASDLGEVAKNIQYFGAGTRLSVL.

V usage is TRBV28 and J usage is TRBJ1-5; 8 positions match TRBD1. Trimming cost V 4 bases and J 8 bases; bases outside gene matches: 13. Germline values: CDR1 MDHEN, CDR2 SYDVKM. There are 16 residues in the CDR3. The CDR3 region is CASSSALRGLVEPQHF. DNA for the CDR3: TGTGCCAGCAGTTCCGCCCTCAGGGGGCTGGTGGAGCCCCAGCATTTT.

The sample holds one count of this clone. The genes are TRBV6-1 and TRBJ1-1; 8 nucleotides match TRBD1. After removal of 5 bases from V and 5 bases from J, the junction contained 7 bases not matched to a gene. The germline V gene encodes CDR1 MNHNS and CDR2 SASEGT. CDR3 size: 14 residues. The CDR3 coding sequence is TGTGCCAGCAGTCTCCGACAGGGGATAACTGAAGCTTTCTTT. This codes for CASSLRQGITEAFF.

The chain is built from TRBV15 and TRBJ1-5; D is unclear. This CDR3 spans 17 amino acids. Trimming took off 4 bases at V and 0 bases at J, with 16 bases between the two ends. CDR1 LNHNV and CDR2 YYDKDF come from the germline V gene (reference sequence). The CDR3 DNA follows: TGTGCCACCAGCACCGGTCGCGGGAAGTATAGCAATCAGCCCCAGCATTTT. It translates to CATSTGRGKYSNQPQHF.

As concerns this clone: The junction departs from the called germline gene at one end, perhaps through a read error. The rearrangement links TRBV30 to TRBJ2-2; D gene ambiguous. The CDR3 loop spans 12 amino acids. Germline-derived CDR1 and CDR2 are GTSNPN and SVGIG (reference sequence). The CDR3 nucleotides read TGTGCCTGGAATCTTAACAACGGGGAGCTGTTTTTT. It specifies CAWNLNNGELFF.

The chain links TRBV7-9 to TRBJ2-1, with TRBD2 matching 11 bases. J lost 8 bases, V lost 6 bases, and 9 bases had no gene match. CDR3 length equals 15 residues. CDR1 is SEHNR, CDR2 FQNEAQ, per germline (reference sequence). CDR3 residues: CASSPLAGGRDEQFF. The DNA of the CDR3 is TGTGCCAGCAGTCCTCTAGCGGGGGGCAGGGATGAGCAGTTCTTC.

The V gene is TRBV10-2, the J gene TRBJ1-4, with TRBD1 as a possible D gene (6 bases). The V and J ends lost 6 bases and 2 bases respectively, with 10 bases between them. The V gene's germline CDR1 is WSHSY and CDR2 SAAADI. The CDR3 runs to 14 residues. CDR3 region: CASRNQGTNEKLFF. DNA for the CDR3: TGCGCCAGCAGGAATCAGGGGACTAATGAAAAACTGTTTTTT.

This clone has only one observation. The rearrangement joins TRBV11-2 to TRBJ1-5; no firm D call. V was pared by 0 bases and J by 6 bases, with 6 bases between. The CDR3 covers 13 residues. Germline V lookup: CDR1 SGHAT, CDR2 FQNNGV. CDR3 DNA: TGTGCCAGCAGCTTAGATCGTCGTCAGCCCCAGCATTTT. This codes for CASSLDRRQPQHF.

DNA for the CDR3: TGCGCCAGCAGGGACCGAGCGGGGGGCTCCTACAATGAGCAGTTCTTC. Translated: CASRDRAGGSYNEQFF. V is TRBV5-1 and J is TRBJ2-1; 9 bases are a match to TRBD2. J was trimmed by 0 bases and V by 5 bases; bases with no gene match: 6. The CDR3 loop spans 16 amino acids. From germline, CDR1 is SGHRS and CDR2 YFSETQ.

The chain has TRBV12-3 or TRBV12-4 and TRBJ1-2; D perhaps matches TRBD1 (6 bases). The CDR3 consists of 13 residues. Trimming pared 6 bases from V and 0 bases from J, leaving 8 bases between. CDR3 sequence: CASSGQSNYGYTF. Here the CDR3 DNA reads TGTGCCAGCAGCGGACAGTCTAACTATGGCTACACCTTC.

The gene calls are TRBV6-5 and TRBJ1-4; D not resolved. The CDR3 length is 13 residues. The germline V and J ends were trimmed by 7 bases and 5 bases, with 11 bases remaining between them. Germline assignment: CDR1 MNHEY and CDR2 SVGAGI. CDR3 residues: CASTLEPNEKLFF. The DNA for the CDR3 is TGTGCCAGCACACTAGAACCAAATGAAAAACTGTTTTTT.

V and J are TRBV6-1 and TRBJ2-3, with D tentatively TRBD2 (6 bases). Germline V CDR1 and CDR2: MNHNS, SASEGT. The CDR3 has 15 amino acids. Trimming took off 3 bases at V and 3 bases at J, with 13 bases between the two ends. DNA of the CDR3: TGTGCCAGCAGTGAGACGGGACTCCTTACAGATACGCAGTATTTT. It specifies CASSETGLLTDTQYF.

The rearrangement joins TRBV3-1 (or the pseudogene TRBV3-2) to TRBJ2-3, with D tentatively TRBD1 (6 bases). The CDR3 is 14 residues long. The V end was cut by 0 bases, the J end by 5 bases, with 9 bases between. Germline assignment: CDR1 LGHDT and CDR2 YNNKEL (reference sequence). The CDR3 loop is CASSQEPGVDTQYF. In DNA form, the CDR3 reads TGTGCCAGCAGCCAAGAGCCAGGGGTAGATACGCAGTATTTT.

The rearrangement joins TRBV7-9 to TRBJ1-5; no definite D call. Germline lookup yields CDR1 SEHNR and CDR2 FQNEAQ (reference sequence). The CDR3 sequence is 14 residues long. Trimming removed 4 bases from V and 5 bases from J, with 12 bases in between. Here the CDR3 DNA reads TGTGCCAGCAGCTCCCGACAAGACGATCAGCCCCAGCATTTT. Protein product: CASSSRQDDQPQHF.

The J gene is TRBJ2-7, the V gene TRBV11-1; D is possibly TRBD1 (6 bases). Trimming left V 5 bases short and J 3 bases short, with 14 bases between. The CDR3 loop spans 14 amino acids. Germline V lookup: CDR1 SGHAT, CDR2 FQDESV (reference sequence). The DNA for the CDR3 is TGTGCCAGCAGCCGCACGGGACAACTCTACGAGCAGTACGTC. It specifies CASSRTGQLYEQYV.

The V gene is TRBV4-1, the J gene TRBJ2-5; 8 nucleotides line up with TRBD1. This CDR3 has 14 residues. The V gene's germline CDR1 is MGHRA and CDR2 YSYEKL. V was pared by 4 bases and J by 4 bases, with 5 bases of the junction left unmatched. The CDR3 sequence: CASSPAGGLETQYF. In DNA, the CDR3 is TGCGCCAGCAGCCCGGCAGGGGGCTTAGAGACCCAGTACTTC.

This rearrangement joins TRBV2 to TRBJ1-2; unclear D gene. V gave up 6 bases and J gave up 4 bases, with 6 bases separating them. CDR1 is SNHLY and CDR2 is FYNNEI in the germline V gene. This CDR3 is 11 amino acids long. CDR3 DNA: TGTGCCAGCAGGGGAGGCTATGGCTACACCTTC. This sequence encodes CASRGGYGYTF.

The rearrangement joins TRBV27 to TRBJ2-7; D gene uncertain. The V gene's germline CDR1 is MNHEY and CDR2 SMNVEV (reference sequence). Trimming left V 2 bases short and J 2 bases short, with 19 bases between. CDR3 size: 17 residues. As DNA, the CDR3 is TGTGCCAGCAGTTTACCCGGAAGATACGGAGATCCCTACGAGCAGTACTTC. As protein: CASSLPGRYGDPYEQYF.

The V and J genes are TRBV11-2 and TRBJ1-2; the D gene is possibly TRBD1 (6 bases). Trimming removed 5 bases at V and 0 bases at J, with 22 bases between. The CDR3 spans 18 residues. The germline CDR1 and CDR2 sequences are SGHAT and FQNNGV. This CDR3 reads CASSTRSRSGTTNYGYTF. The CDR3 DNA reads TGTGCCAGCAGCACACGCTCTCGATCCGGGACAACTAACTATGGCTACACCTTC.

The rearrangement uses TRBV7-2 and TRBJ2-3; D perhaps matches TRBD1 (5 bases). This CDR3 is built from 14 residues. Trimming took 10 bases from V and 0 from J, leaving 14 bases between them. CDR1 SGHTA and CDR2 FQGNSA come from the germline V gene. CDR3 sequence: CATARQGSTDTQYF. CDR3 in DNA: TGTGCCACCGCGCGGCAGGGTAGCACAGATACGCAGTATTTT. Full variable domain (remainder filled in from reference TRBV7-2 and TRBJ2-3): GAGVSQSPSNKVTEKGKDVELRCDPISGHTALYWYRQSLGQGLEFLIYFQGNSAPDKSGLPSDRFSAERTGGSVSTLTIQRTQQEDSAVYLCATARQGSTDTQYFGPGTRLTVL.

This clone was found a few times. CDR3 nucleotides: TGTGCCAGCAGTTCTACCCGGGGGGGGAACACCGGGGAGCTGTTTTTT. Encoded protein: CASSSTRGGNTGELFF. The chain links TRBV28 to TRBJ2-2, with 8 bases fitting TRBD2. Germline V gene sequence: CDR1 MDHEN, CDR2 SYDVKM. The CDR3 spans 16 residues. Trimming took 4 bases from V and 1 from J; bases not matched to a gene: 5.

The CDR3 loop reads CASSGRGQGYEQFF. The DNA of the CDR3 is TGTGCCAGCTCAGGAAGGGGACAGGGGTACGAGCAGTTCTTC. The chain joins TRBV18 to TRBJ2-1, with 10 positions matching TRBD1. CDR1 and CDR2 (germline): KGHSH, LQKENI. J gave up 10 bases and V 5 bases, and 8 bases lay outside the gene matches. The CDR3 length is 14 residues.

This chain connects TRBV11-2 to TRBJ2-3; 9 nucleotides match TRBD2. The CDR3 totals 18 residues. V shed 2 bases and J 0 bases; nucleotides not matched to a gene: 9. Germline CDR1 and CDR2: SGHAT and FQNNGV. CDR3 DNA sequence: TGTGCCAGCAGCTTACGACTAGCGGACCCGGAAAGCACAGATACGCAGTATTTT. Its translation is CASSLRLADPESTDTQYF.